Listed below are T cell receptor beta chains from one sample, sequenced in a study of blood T cell repertoires in COVID-19. Libraries were prepared by immunoSEQ multiplex PCR; TCRdb keeps only in-frame clonotypes and omits some of them. The data contain around 100,000 clones, around 87% of them seen just once; the ten biggest clones take up 3%. Sequences were obtained from peripheral blood. The receptors derive from a man aged 45-60 years with active or convalescent COVID-19. Both conserved end residues are part of each CDR3. A D gene is named only where the DNA matches it firmly. Not every row has a clone size; where given, it reads once, few, many or a size class.

J	V	size	D	DNA	CDR3
TRBJ2-3	TRBV9	.	.	TGTGCCAGTACCAGGAACACAGATACGCAGTATTTT	CASTRNTDTQYF
TRBJ1-3	TRBV9	.	TRBD1	TGTGCCAGCAGCCCTTGGGACAGGGGCTCTGGAAACACCATATATTTT	CASSPWDRGSGNTIYF
TRBJ1-5	TRBV6-1	.	TRBD1	TGTGCCAGCAGTGGTGGGACAGGGACAGACAATCAGCCCCAGCATTTT	CASSGGTGTDNQPQHF
TRBJ2-5	TRBV12-5	.	TRBD1	TGTGCTAGTGCACGACAGGGGGGGGTAGCCTTACAAGAGACCCAGTACTTC	CASARQGGVALQETQYF
TRBJ1-1	TRBV18	.	TRBD1	TGTGCCAGCTTACGACAGGGGATTGGGAGCACTGAAGCTTTCTTT	CASLRQGIGSTEAFF
TRBJ1-5	TRBV6-5	.	.	TGTGCCAGCAGGGGCGGAGGGAACAATCAGCCCCAGCATTTT	CASRGGGNNQPQHF
TRBJ1-6	TRBV6-1	.	TRBD1	TGTGCCAGCAGTGCTGGGACAGGCTCCGTTAGCTCCTATAATTCACCCCTCCACTTT	CASSAGTGSVSSYNSPLHF
TRBJ1-4	TRBV25-1	.	.	TGTGCCAGCACCCTAGGGGCGGAGAATGAAAAACTGTTTTTT	CASTLGAENEKLFF
TRBJ2-5	TRBV4-2	.	.	TGTGCCAGCAGAAACGGGGGGCAGGAGACCCAGTACTTC	CASRNGGQETQYF
TRBJ1-1	TRBV29-1	.	.	TGCAGCGTTGCGCCAGGTCAAGGGAACACTGAAGCTTTCTTT	CSVAPGQGNTEAFF
TRBJ1-2	TRBV29-1	.	.	TGCAGCGTTATACAGGGCCTCCAGGGCTACACCTTC	CSVIQGLQGYTF
TRBJ1-5	TRBV5-6	once	TRBD1	TGTGCCAGCAGCTCGGGACAGAGCAATCAGCCCCAGCATTTT	CASSSGQSNQPQHF
TRBJ1-2	TRBV5-1	.	.	TGCGCCAGCAGCTTGGGGACTGCAAACTATGGCTACACCTTC	CASSLGTANYGYTF
TRBJ2-1	TRBV3-1/TRBV3-2	.	TRBD1	TGTGCCAGCAGCCTTGATACAGGGGGCCTATCCTACAATGAGCAGTTCTTC	CASSLDTGGLSYNEQFF
TRBJ1-3	TRBV9	.	.	TGTGCCAGCAGCTCAGGCGATAACTCTGGAAACACCATATATTTT	CASSSGDNSGNTIYF
TRBJ1-2	TRBV3-1/TRBV3-2	once	.	TGTGCCAGCAGCCAAGATGACGGAGTCGACTATGGCTACACCTTC	CASSQDDGVDYGYTF
TRBJ2-1	TRBV7-2	.	.	TGTGCCAGCAGCTTTCGACTGAACTCCTACAATGAGCAGTTCTTC	CASSFRLNSYNEQFF
TRBJ2-7	TRBV5-1	.	TRBD2	TGCGCCAGCAGCATACTGGGACTAGCGGGGGACGAGCAGTACTTC	CASSILGLAGDEQYF
TRBJ2-2	TRBV24-1	.	.	TGTGCCACCAATACTGGAGGGTCTAACACCGGGGAGCTGTTTTTT	CATNTGGSNTGELFF
TRBJ1-6	TRBV4-2	.	.	TGTGCCAGCAGCCAAGATTGGGGGGGACGCTCCTATAATTCACCCCTCCACTTT	CASSQDWGGRSYNSPLHF
TRBJ1-2	TRBV28	.	.	TGTGCCAGCAGTTCTGGGTACAGGACAGAACTACATGGCTACACCTTC	CASSSGYRTELHGYTF
TRBJ1-6	TRBV5-1	few	.	TGCGCCAGCAGCTTGGGGGGGCCGAATTCACCCCTCCACTTT	CASSLGGPNSPLHF
TRBJ2-3	TRBV29-1	.	.	TGCAGCGTTGTTTCAGGGACAGATACGCAGTATTTT	CSVVSGTDTQYF
TRBJ2-5	TRBV4-3	.	TRBD2	TGCGCCAGCAGCCAAGGTTCGGGGGGAGGAGAGACCCAGTACTTC	CASSQGSGGGETQYF
TRBJ2-3	TRBV9	.	TRBD2	TGTGCCAGCACTTCTAGCGGGGGGCTTGGAGATACGCAGTATTTT	CASTSSGGLGDTQYF
TRBJ1-6	TRBV7-9	medium-sized	.	TGTGCCAGCAGCTTAGGCCAGAATAATTCACCCCTCCACTTT	CASSLGQNNSPLHF
TRBJ1-3	TRBV12-2	.	.	TGTGCAAGTCGCATCTGCCCGGACAGGAGCTCTGGAAACACCATATATTTT	CASRICPDRSSGNTIYF
TRBJ1-1	TRBV9	.	.	TGTGCCAGCAGCGTAGGGGCAGATGAAGCTTTCTTT	CASSVGADEAFF
TRBJ1-2	TRBV21-1	.	.	TGTGCCAGCAGCGTCTTCTCTAACTATGGCTACACCTTC	CASSVFSNYGYTF
TRBJ2-7	TRBV9	.	.	TGTGCCAGCAGCGTAGTCAGCGACGCCGAGCAGTACTTC	CASSVVSDAEQYF
TRBJ1-5	TRBV6-5	.	.	TGTGCCAGCAGTTACTCGATCCCGGATCAGCCCCAGCATTTT	CASSYSIPDQPQHF
TRBJ1-2	TRBV25-1	.	.	TGTGCCAGCAGTGAAGGGCGTGGCTACACCTTC	CASSEGRGYTF
TRBJ1-4	TRBV6-5	.	.	TGTGCCACCGGGGCGGGGGGCAGTAATGAAAAACTGTTTTTT	CATGAGGSNEKLFF
TRBJ1-5	TRBV10-3	once	TRBD1	TGTGCCATCAGTGAGAATGGGGGTACAGGGGGCGGACAGCCCCAGCATTTT	CAISENGGTGGGQPQHF
TRBJ1-1	TRBV21-1	.	.	TGTGCCAGCACCATAAAGGGAGGGGGGCCGGTGGAATTCAAGGTAGTAGTTGAAGCTTTCTTT	CASTIKGGGPVEFKVVVEAFF
TRBJ2-3	TRBV4-1	once	.	TGCGCCAGCAGCCAAGGCCAGGGCGGGGCAGATACGCAGTATTTT	CASSQGQGGADTQYF
TRBJ2-3	TRBV6-1	.	TRBD1	TGTGCCAGCAGTGCCTTGGACAGGGGGCGAGCAGATACGCAGTATTTT	CASSALDRGRADTQYF
TRBJ1-4	TRBV19	.	TRBD1	TGTGCCAGTAGTTGGACGACAGGGAGGTCTAATGAAAAACTGTTTTTT	CASSWTTGRSNEKLFF
TRBJ1-6	TRBV9	.	TRBD1	TGTGCCAGCAGCTTAGGGGGACAGGGGACGGGTTCACCCCTCCACTTT	CASSLGGQGTGSPLHF
TRBJ2-5	TRBV10-1	once	TRBD1	TGCGCCAGCGGGGACAGGGAGACCCAGTACTTC	CASGDRETQYF
TRBJ2-7	TRBV6-4	.	TRBD1	TGTGCCAGCAGACCGGGACAGGGGGCTGGGACCTACGAGCAGTACTTC	CASRPGQGAGTYEQYF
TRBJ2-7	TRBV7-2	.	.	TGTGCCAGCAGCCTTTTGACATACGAGCAGTACTTC	CASSLLTYEQYF
TRBJ2-2	TRBV4-2	.	.	TGTGCCAGCAGCCAAGTAGGACTAAGCGGGGAGCTGTTTTTT	CASSQVGLSGELFF
TRBJ1-2	TRBV27	.	.	TGTGCCAGCAGTTCTACTACGGGGAGACCCTATGGCTACACCTTC	CASSSTTGRPYGYTF
TRBJ2-7	TRBV9	.	TRBD1	TGTGCCAGCAGCGCCGGGACAGACTACGAGCAGTACTTC	CASSAGTDYEQYF
TRBJ2-3	TRBV10-1	.	TRBD1	TGCGCCAGCAGTAGCCGGGACAGGTGGGACACAGATACGCAGTATTTT	CASSSRDRWDTDTQYF
TRBJ1-5	TRBV7-2	.	TRBD1	TGTGCCAGCAGCTTAGCGACAGGGGGCAATCAGCCCCAGCATTTT	CASSLATGGNQPQHF
TRBJ1-3	TRBV5-1	.	.	TGCGCCAGCAGCCCCGGGTGGTCTGGAAACACCATATATTTT	CASSPGWSGNTIYF
TRBJ2-7	TRBV2	.	.	TGTGCCAGCAGTCTGGGGACACTGAGCTCCTACGAGCAGTACTTC	CASSLGTLSSYEQYF
TRBJ2-3	TRBV7-6	.	TRBD1	TGTGCCAGCAGCCCGATTGGGGGACAGGGGGCGGCAGATACGCAGTATTTT	CASSPIGGQGAADTQYF
TRBJ1-3	TRBV12-3/TRBV12-4	.	.	TGTGCCAGCAGCCGGGGTGGAAACACCATATATTTT	CASSRGGNTIYF
TRBJ2-1	TRBV5-1	.	TRBD1	TGCGCCAGCAGCCAACCGGGACAGGGTATCGATGAGCAGTTCTTC	CASSQPGQGIDEQFF
TRBJ1-6	TRBV2	once	.	TGTGCCAGTAATCCAGATAATTCACCCCTCCACTTT	CASNPDNSPLHF
TRBJ1-4	TRBV6-5	few	TRBD1	TGTGCCAGCAGTCAGGACAGGGAGCGGGAAAAACTGTTTTTT	CASSQDREREKLFF
TRBJ1-3	TRBV5-1	.	.	TGCGCCAGCAGCTTGGAGCCCGGAGCTGGAAACACCATATATTTT	CASSLEPGAGNTIYF
TRBJ1-1	TRBV5-1	.	.	TGCGCCAGCAGCCTATCCGACAGGAACACTGAAGCTTTCTTT	CASSLSDRNTEAFF
TRBJ2-1	TRBV10-3	few	TRBD2	TGTGCCATCAGTGAGTCGGAAGCGGGGGGGCCTTGGAATGAGCAGTTCTTC	CAISESEAGGPWNEQFF
TRBJ1-1	TRBV12-3/TRBV12-4	.	.	TGTGCCAGCAGCCCTCTGCTAGTGGAAGCTTTCTTT	CASSPLLVEAFF
TRBJ2-7	TRBV2	few	.	TGTGCCAGCACCCTCGGGGTCTACGAGCAGTACTTC	CASTLGVYEQYF